This T cell receptor (beta chain) was obtained from a study of T cell repertoires in cytomegalovirus infection (dated by TCRdb to between 2018 and 2021). Regarding the research as a whole: Donor HLA type was relevant to the analysis, as public TCR beta signatures indicated carriage of CMV infection together with the matching HLA type. What the research found in general, with its limitations: In the ex vivo response, HLA-C-restricted CMV-specific TCR beta clonotypes were dominant, and in two of eight donors the single most frequent clonotype came from this HLA-C-restricted group. Cumulative frequency of public TCR beta family members discriminated carriers of CMV infection plus the relevant HLA type in this cohort and an independent 352-donor cohort.

This clonotype was recorded many times. Its antigen target is currently unknown. No base qualities exist here, and no much larger clone lies one base off it. From the cysteine through the phenylalanine, the CDR3 covers 13 amino acids. Only CDR3 DNA is held: 39 bases, read in frame from base 1. CDR1 MDHEN and CDR2 SYDVKM are derived from the germline V gene. V is shortened by 6 bases, J by 1 base, and the region joining them spans 7 bases. These reads were obtained on an Illumina HiSeq 1500. TCRdb trimmed public reads at Q25 via fastp, called clones via MiXCR and kept in-frame beta chains. Identical CDR3 protein sequences are pooled into one entry, listed with their most common genes and DNA. The sample table holds roughly 320,000 distinct CDR3 sequences, of which about a tenth were seen once. Over 2.5% of the sample rests with the top ten.

Specimen: PBMCs. This receptor chain uses TRBV28 and TRBJ1-5; a weak D assignment points to TRBD1 (5 bases agree). The origin of this receptor is a human donor in good health (CMV status not recorded). Some clones in this sample may be carry-over from other donors' samples. The sequenced DNA is TGTGCCAGCAGAGGGACGAGCAATCAGCCCCAGCATTTT. This translates into CASRGTSNQPQHF. Supplemented by the reference TRBV28 and TRBJ1-5 proteins around the CDR3, the complete variable domain is DVKVTQSSRYLVKRTGEKVFLECVQDMDHENMFWYRQDPGLGLRLIYFSYDVKMKEKGDIPEGYSVSREKKERFSLILESASTNQTSMYLCASRGTSNQPQHFGDGTRLSIL.